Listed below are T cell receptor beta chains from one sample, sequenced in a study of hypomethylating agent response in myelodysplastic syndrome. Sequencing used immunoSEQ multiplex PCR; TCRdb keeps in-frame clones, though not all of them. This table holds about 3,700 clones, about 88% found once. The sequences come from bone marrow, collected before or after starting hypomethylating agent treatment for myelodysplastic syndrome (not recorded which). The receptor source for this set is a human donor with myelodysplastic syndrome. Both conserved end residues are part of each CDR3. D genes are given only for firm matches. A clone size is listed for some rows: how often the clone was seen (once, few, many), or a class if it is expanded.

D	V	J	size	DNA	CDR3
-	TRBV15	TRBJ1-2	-	TGTGCCACCAGCAGAGAACGAGGGGTAACTGGCTACACCTTC	CATSRERGVTGYTF
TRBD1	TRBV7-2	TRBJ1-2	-	TGTGCCAGCAGCGGAGGACAGGGCGGCTATGGCTACACCTTC	CASSGGQGGYGYTF
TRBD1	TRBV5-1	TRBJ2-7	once	TGCGCCAGCATCGGTCCCGGGACAGGGAACGAGCAGTACTTC	CASIGPGTGNEQYF
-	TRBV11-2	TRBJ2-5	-	TGTGCCAGCAGCTTAGTTCAGACAGTGAGGGAGACCCAGTACTTC	CASSLVQTVRETQYF
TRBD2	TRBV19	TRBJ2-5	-	TGTGCCAGTAGTATGGTCCTAGCGGGAGGGCCGGTCCAAGAGACCCAGTACTTC	CASSMVLAGGPVQETQYF
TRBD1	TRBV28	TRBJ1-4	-	TGTGCCAGCAGTTGGGGACAGGGGGCAAATGAAAAACTGTTTTTT	CASSWGQGANEKLFF
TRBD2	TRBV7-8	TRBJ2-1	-	TGTGCCAGCAGCTTAGGGAATAGCGGGAGTCTCGATGAGCAGTTCTTC	CASSLGNSGSLDEQFF
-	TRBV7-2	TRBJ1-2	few	TGTGCCAGCAGCCCCCACTCCGGGGTAGGGGCAGGTGGCTACACCTTC	CASSPHSGVGAGGYTF
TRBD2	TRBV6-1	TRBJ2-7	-	TGTGCCAGCAGGATAATGGCGGGGGAGAACTACGAGCAGTACTTC	CASRIMAGENYEQYF
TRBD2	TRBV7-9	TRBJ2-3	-	TGTGCCAGCAGCGGGTATGGGGGGGTCTCCACAGATACGCAGTATTTT	CASSGYGGVSTDTQYF
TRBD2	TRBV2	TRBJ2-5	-	TGTGCCAGCCTGAGACGAGGGACAACGACTAGCGGGACACAAGAGACCCAGTACTTC	CASLRRGTTTSGTQETQYF
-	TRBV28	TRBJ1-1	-	TGTGCCAGCAGTCACACAGGGTACGCTTTCTTT	CASSHTGYAFF
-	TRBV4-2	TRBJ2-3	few	TGTGCCAGCAGCCAAGGACTAGCAGATACGCAGTATTTT	CASSQGLADTQYF
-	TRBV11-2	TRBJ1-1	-	TGTGCCAGCAGCCCTCAACCCATTTTAGAAGCTTTCTTT	CASSPQPILEAFF
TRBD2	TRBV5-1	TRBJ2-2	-	TGCGCCAGCAGCAGGGAGGGAGCGACCGGGGAGCTGTTTTTT	CASSREGATGELFF
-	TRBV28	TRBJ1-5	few	TGTGCCAGCAAGAGGATCGGCAATCAGCCCCAGCATTTT	CASKRIGNQPQHF
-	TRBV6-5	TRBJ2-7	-	TGTGCCAGCAGTTATCACGGGAGCTCCTACGAGCAGTACTTC	CASSYHGSSYEQYF
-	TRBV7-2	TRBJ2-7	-	TGTGCCAGCAGCTTAATCAGGGATAAATACGAGCAGTACTTC	CASSLIRDKYEQYF
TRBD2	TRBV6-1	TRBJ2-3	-	TGTGCCAGCAGTCCTCGGACTAGCAGCACAGATACGCAGTATTTT	CASSPRTSSTDTQYF
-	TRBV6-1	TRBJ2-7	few	TGTGCCAGCAGCTTGAACCCCGGGCAGTACTTC	CASSLNPGQYF
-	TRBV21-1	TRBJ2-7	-	TGTGCCAGCAGCAAAAGACAGGGCCCGGACGAGCAGTACTTC	CASSKRQGPDEQYF
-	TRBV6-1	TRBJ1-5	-	TGTGCCAGCAGTGAAAGGGAAAATCAGCCCCAGCATTTT	CASSERENQPQHF
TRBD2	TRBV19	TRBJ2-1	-	TGTGCCAGTAGTAATCTAGCGGGAATCTACAATGAGCAGTTCTTC	CASSNLAGIYNEQFF
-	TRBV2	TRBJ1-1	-	TGTGCCAGCAGTGATATCGGGGGCCGGACTGAAGCTTTCTTT	CASSDIGGRTEAFF
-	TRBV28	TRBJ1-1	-	TGTGCCAGCAGTTTGGGCAGGAACACTGAAGCTTTCTTT	CASSLGRNTEAFF
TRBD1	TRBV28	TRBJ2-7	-	TGTGCCAGCAGTCCTTGGGACAGGGGGCGAAGGGAGCAGTACTTC	CASSPWDRGRREQYF
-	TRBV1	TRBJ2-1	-	TGCACCAGCAGTACAAGCGGGGGCTCCTACAATGAGCAGTTCTTC	CTSSTSGGSYNEQFF
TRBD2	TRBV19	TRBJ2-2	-	TGTGCCAGTAGTATAGATCGCGAAGATGTCACGACTAGCGGGAGTTTTGCGAACACCGGGGAGCTGTTTTTT	CASSIDREDVTTSGSFANTGELFF
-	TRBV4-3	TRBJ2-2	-	TGCGCCAGCAGCCAAGTCCTGTTAGCGACCGGGGAGCTGTTTTTT	CASSQVLLATGELFF
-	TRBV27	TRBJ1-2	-	TGTGCCAGCAGTTTATGGCAGAACTATGGCTACACCTTC	CASSLWQNYGYTF
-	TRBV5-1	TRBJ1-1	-	TGCGCCAGCAGCTCGGCCATTCTTCAGGGTAATACTGAAGCTTTCTTT	CASSSAILQGNTEAFF